This TCR beta chain was documented in a study of cytomegalovirus exposure and HLA in healthy donors. Study-wide context: Falling in the Caucasian-associated ancestry cluster were less than 85% of under 450 genotyped donors.

This clone has just a few counts. Both 60 Vbeta primers and 13 Jbeta primers went into the PCR. Some clones are missing from TCRdb's copy, which holds only in-frame ones; the method was immunoSEQ multiplex PCR. The sample has roughly 170,000 clones, 77% seen once. V dropped 1 base and J dropped 4; count of bases not matched to a gene: 7. CDR1 is SEHNR and CDR2 is FQNEAQ in the germline V gene (reference sequence). The CDR3 runs to 15 residues. This sequence joins TRBV7-9 and TRBJ2-7; 7 bases align to TRBD1. This clonotype originated in a woman in her thirties in good health and CMV-seronegative. The sample was PBMCs. CDR3 nucleotide sequence: TGTGCCAGCAGCTTAGTGGAGACAGGGCAATACGAGCAGTACTTC. It specifies CASSLVETGQYEQYF.